A single sample is the source of the 21 T cell receptor beta chains below, sequenced in a study of blood T cell repertoires in COVID-19. Repertoires were generated with immunoSEQ multiplex PCR, while TCRdb's copy carries only in-frame clones and drops some. The table lists 300,000 to 350,000 clones, about 90% of them singletons. Sequencing was carried out using PBMCs or T cells enriched from blood (not recorded which). These TCRs come from a woman in her 30s who had recovered from COVID-19.

The CDR3 DNA is TGTGCCAGCAGCTCGTACGGTGTTGGGGAGTCGTTCAATCAGCCCCAGCATTTT. Its protein product is CASSSYGVGESFNQPQHF. The V call is TRBV7-2, the J call TRBJ1-5; D is unclear. The CDR3 spans 18 residues. V was cut by 4 bases and J by 3 bases, with 22 bases left in between. Germline lookup yields CDR1 SGHTA and CDR2 FQGNSA.

The rearrangement joins TRBV18 to TRBJ1-2, with a tentative D call TRBD1 (5 bases). The V and J ends lost 1 base and 4 bases respectively, with 10 bases between them. Looked up from germline, CDR1 is KGHSH and CDR2 is LQKENI. The CDR3 is 14 residues long. DNA of the CDR3: TGTGCCAGCTCACCACTAGCACAGGCCTATGGCTACACCTTC. Encoded protein: CASSPLAQAYGYTF.

This chain's CDR3 is CASSLQGQETQYF. The DNA of the CDR3 is TGCGCCAGCAGCTTGCAGGGCCAAGAGACCCAGTACTTC. The rearrangement links TRBV5-1 to TRBJ2-5, with D possibly matching TRBD1 (5 bases). Germline V CDR1 and CDR2: SGHRS, YFSETQ. Deletions cut 1 base from V and 1 base from J, with 5 bases between. The CDR3 extends over 13 amino acids.

The chain joins TRBV6-2 or TRBV6-3 to TRBJ2-1; 12 bases line up with TRBD2. Germline V gene sequence: CDR1 MNHEY, CDR2 SVGEGT. The J segment lost 8 bases and the V segment lost 3 bases, leaving 5 bases of the junction unmatched. This CDR3 region has 15 residues. CDR3: CASSYWSSGRDEQFF. The DNA for the CDR3 is TGTGCCAGCAGTTATTGGTCTAGCGGGAGGGATGAGCAGTTCTTC.

The V and J genes are TRBV7-2 and TRBJ2-7, with 8 bases matching TRBD2. The CDR3 sequence is 16 residues long. With 5 bases clipped from V and 7 bases from J, the junction kept 16 bases outside the gene matches. Germline V gene lookup returns CDR1 SGHTA and CDR2 FQGNSA. The chain's CDR3 is CASSPLAGGSGGEQYF. CDR3 DNA: TGTGCCAGCAGCCCTCTAGCGGGTGGCTCTGGGGGAGAGCAGTACTTC.

V and J are TRBV7-8 and TRBJ1-4; D is undetermined. V lost 6 bases, J lost 0 bases, and 11 bases lay in between. CDR3 length: 15 residues. Germline V CDR1 and CDR2: SGHVS, FQNEAQ. The CDR3 protein is CASSLNSATNEKLFF. The CDR3 region has the DNA TGTGCCAGCAGTCTGAACAGTGCAACTAATGAAAAACTGTTTTTT.

The chain links TRBV30 to TRBJ1-2; D call uncertain. V dropped 1 base and J dropped 4 bases, with 7 bases sitting between them. This CDR3 is built from 12 residues. CDR1 and CDR2 (germline): GTSNPN, SVGIG (reference sequence). As DNA, the CDR3 is TGTGCCTGGAGTGGGGCTTCCTATGGCTACACCTTC. It codes for CAWSGASYGYTF. Supplemented by reference TRBV30 and TRBJ1-2, the full variable domain reads SQTIHQWPATLVQPVGSPLSLECTVEGTSNPNLYWYRQAAGRGLQLLFYSVGIGQISSEVPQNLSASRPQDRQFILSSKKLLLSDSGFYLCAWSGASYGYTFGSGTRLTVV.

The rearrangement uses TRBV5-1 and TRBJ1-1; 7 bases are a match to TRBD1. Losses at the gene ends were 8 bases for V and 2 bases for J; bases not matched to a gene: 9. Per the germline V gene, CDR1 is SGHRS and CDR2 is YFSETQ. This CDR3 spans 14 amino acids. The CDR3 is CASRSRDSNTEAFF. For the CDR3, the DNA is TGCGCCAGTCGGAGCCGGGACAGCAACACTGAAGCTTTCTTT. Complete variable domain (other parts from reference TRBV5-1 and TRBJ1-1): KAGVTQTPRYLIKTRGQQVTLSCSPISGHRSVSWYQQTPGQGLQFLFEYFSETQRNKGNFPGRFSGRQFSNSRSEMNVSTLELGDSALYLCASRSRDSNTEAFFGQGTRLTVV.

This sequence joins TRBV19 and TRBJ1-5; D might be TRBD1 (6 bases). The V gene's germline CDR1 is LNHDA and CDR2 SQIVND (reference sequence). Trimming pared 5 bases from V and 7 bases from J, leaving 15 bases between. The CDR3 spans 14 residues. The chain's CDR3 is CASSLTGLVQPQHF. The DNA of the CDR3 is TGTGCCAGTAGTCTCACAGGGCTAGTCCAGCCCCAGCATTTT.

This clone has a single count. The V call is TRBV7-2, the J call TRBJ2-3, with TRBD2 matching over 13 bases. V trimming: 2 bases; J trimming: 6 bases; junction bases outside the gene matches: 11. Germline lookup yields CDR1 SGHTA and CDR2 FQGNSA. The CDR3 runs 18 residues. The CDR3 loop reads CASSLLLTSGRAEDTQYF. CDR3 DNA: TGTGCCAGCAGCTTACTGCTAACTAGCGGGAGGGCCGAGGATACGCAGTATTTT.

The rearrangement links TRBV11-3 to TRBJ1-5; tentative D call: TRBD1 (5 bases). The germline gives CDR1 SGHNT, CDR2 YENEEA. This CDR3 has 20 amino acids. With 1 base removed from V and 6 bases from J, the gap between germline ends came to 28 bases. The CDR3 protein is CASSLGGLWQGRSSGQPQHF. The CDR3 region has the DNA TGTGCCAGCAGCTTAGGAGGGTTGTGGCAGGGAAGGAGTAGCGGTCAGCCCCAGCATTTT.

The chain recombines TRBV4-1 with TRBJ1-4; a possible D gene is TRBD1 (5 bases). Germline assignment: CDR1 MGHRA and CDR2 YSYEKL. Trimming pared 3 bases from V and 5 bases from J, leaving 10 bases between. The CDR3 length is 14 residues. The CDR3 sequence: CASSHLDRNEKLFF. In nucleotides, the CDR3 is TGCGCCAGCAGCCATCTCGACAGAAATGAAAAACTGTTTTTT.

This chain's CDR3 is CASSLQTGLAGPYNEQFF. In DNA form, the CDR3 reads TGTGCCAGTAGTTTACAAACGGGACTAGCGGGACCCTACAATGAGCAGTTCTTC. This chain links TRBV19 with TRBJ2-1; TRBD2 matches at 13 bases. The CDR3 sequence is 18 residues long. V shed 5 bases, J shed 2 bases, and the junction held 9 bases outside the gene matches. The germline CDR1 and CDR2 sequences are LNHDA and SQIVND (reference sequence).

The chain is built from TRBV4-3 and TRBJ1-6; D is possibly TRBD1 (5 bases). Germline loops: CDR1 LGHNA, CDR2 YSLEER. The CDR3 consists of 16 residues. V lost 3 bases and J 10 bases, leaving 19 bases between the germline ends. CDR3 sequence reads: CASSQKLGTGASPLHF. The CDR3 nucleotides are TGCGCCAGCAGCCAGAAATTAGGGACGGGAGCGTCACCCCTCCACTTT.

This clone was picked up a small number of times. V is TRBV3-1 (or the pseudogene TRBV3-2) and J is TRBJ1-5, with TRBD1 matching over 9 bases. The junction had 7 bases not matched to a gene; V was cut back by 1 base and J by 6 bases. CDR3 length: 16 amino acids. Per the germline V gene, CDR1 is LGHDT and CDR2 is YNNKEL (reference sequence). The CDR3 loop reads CASSQAGQGPSQPQHF. CDR3 nucleotides: TGTGCCAGCAGCCAAGCGGGACAGGGTCCTTCTCAGCCCCAGCATTTT.

The chain has TRBV7-9 and TRBJ1-3, with 7 bases matching TRBD1. After removal of 5 bases from V and 2 bases from J, the junction contained 9 bases not matched to a gene. Germline V gene lookup returns CDR1 SEHNR and CDR2 FQNEAQ (reference sequence). This CDR3 spans 16 amino acids. The CDR3, as DNA: TGTGCCAGCAGCCCAGAGACAGGGAGTGCTGGAAACACCATATATTTT. Amino acid sequence: CASSPETGSAGNTIYF.

The V call is TRBV3-1 (or the pseudogene TRBV3-2), the J call TRBJ1-2, with D perhaps matching TRBD1 (6 bases). Per germline, CDR1 LGHDT and CDR2 YNNKEL (reference sequence). The CDR3 totals 14 residues. The V end lost 2 bases, the J end lost 2 bases, and 9 bases lay between the germline ends. The CDR3 DNA sequence: TGTGCCAGCAGCCAACAGGGACACAACTATGGCTACACCTTC. The encoded protein is CASSQQGHNYGYTF.

This clone was seen only once. The V and J genes are TRBV10-3 and TRBJ2-3; 7 nucleotides align to TRBD2. Germline V gene lookup returns CDR1 ENHRY and CDR2 SYGVKD. This CDR3 spans 12 amino acids. The CDR3 DNA reads TGTGCGGTCCCACGGGGGGCAGATACGCAGTATTTT. This sequence encodes CAVPRGADTQYF.

The genes are TRBV7-8 and TRBJ1-2; D might be TRBD1 (6 bases). Per the germline V gene, CDR1 is SGHVS and CDR2 is FQNEAQ. The CDR3 has 16 residues. Between the trimmed V and J ends, which lost 0 bases and 4 bases, there was a span of 15 bases. CDR3 sequence (DNA): TGTGCCAGCAGCTTAGCGTATATTGGACAGACCTATGGCTACACCTTC. Translation: CASSLAYIGQTYGYTF.

The rearrangement joins TRBV7-9 to TRBJ2-7; possible D gene TRBD2, 5 bases. The V end was cut by 5 bases, the J end by 4 bases, with 12 bases between. CDR3 length: 13 residues. From germline, CDR1 is SEHNR and CDR2 FQNEAQ (reference sequence). Here the CDR3 reads CASSPPGWYEQYF. CDR3 DNA: TGTGCCAGCAGCCCTCCGGGATGGTACGAGCAGTACTTC.

The chain recombines TRBV27 with TRBJ1-3; no definite D call. This CDR3 has 13 residues. Germline V gene data show CDR1 as MNHEY and CDR2 as SMNVEV (reference sequence). Trimming stripped 5 bases from V and 10 bases from J, with 15 bases between. CDR3 sequence reads: CASSHYLRSTIYF. The DNA of the CDR3 is TGTGCCAGCAGTCACTACCTTAGATCGACCATATATTTT.